A selection of T cell receptor beta chains follows, all from one sample in a study of T cell responses to AZD1222 COVID-19 vaccine. TCRdb keeps only in-frame clones here, not all; method: immunoSEQ multiplex PCR. The sample contains 100,000 or so clones, 82% of which appear only once. Here the sequenced sample was peripheral blood, taken on day 0 of AZD1222 vaccination. Receptors originate from an adult in good health. Both conserved end residues are part of each CDR3. D genes are given only for firm matches. For some rows the clone size is stated as once, few or many, or as a class when expanded; others skip it.

cdr3_aa	cdr3_nt	d_call	j_call	clone_size	v_call
CASISDTGFGGYTF	TGTGCCAGCATCTCTGACACAGGTTTCGGGGGCTACACCTTC	.	TRBJ1-2	.	TRBV2
CASSGTDGVGAFF	TGTGCCAGCAGTGGGACGGACGGAGTCGGAGCTTTCTTT	.	TRBJ1-1	.	TRBV2
CASSASGGPGELFF	TGCGCCAGCAGCGCCTCCGGAGGTCCCGGGGAGCTGTTTTTT	.	TRBJ2-2	.	TRBV5-1
CASSFTRSITDTQYF	TGTGCCAGCAGCTTTACTAGGTCGATCACAGATACGCAGTATTTT	.	TRBJ2-3	.	TRBV11-2
CASSYVGGGSYNSPLHF	TGTGCCAGCAGTTACGTGGGGGGGGGCTCCTATAATTCACCCCTCCACTTT	.	TRBJ1-6	.	TRBV6-2/TRBV6-3
CASGLAGLDTEAFF	TGTGCTAGTGGTTTGGCGGGGTTGGACACTGAAGCTTTCTTT	.	TRBJ1-1	.	TRBV12-5
CASSDGQLTGELFF	TGTGCCAGCAGTGACGGGCAGTTAACCGGGGAGCTGTTTTTT	.	TRBJ2-2	once	TRBV6-4
CASSINYDSPLHF	TGTGCCAGTAGTATCAACTACGATTCACCCCTCCACTTT	.	TRBJ1-6	.	TRBV19
CASRKRGGTGELFF	TGTGCCAGCCGGAAGCGGGGGGGTACCGGGGAGCTGTTTTTT	TRBD2	TRBJ2-2	.	TRBV19
CATGVKNTEAFF	TGCGCAACCGGGGTGAAGAACACTGAAGCTTTCTTT	.	TRBJ1-1	.	TRBV10-2
CASSRSARTSGRNNEQFF	TGTGCCAGCAGTCGTTCGGCTCGGACTAGCGGGCGCAACAATGAGCAGTTCTTC	TRBD2	TRBJ2-1	.	TRBV2
CASSLSNWGPITDTQYF	TGTGCCAGCAGTTTATCGAATTGGGGACCCATCACAGATACGCAGTATTTT	.	TRBJ2-3	.	TRBV27
CATLWDSSYEQYF	TGTGCCACCCTCTGGGATAGCTCCTACGAGCAGTACTTC	.	TRBJ2-7	.	TRBV10-3
CASRSTGGSIYGYTF	TGTGCCAGCAGATCAACAGGGGGCAGTATCTATGGCTACACCTTC	TRBD1	TRBJ1-2	.	TRBV5-4
CAWSVRRGSNYGYTF	TGTGCCTGGAGTGTACGGAGGGGCTCTAACTATGGCTACACCTTC	.	TRBJ1-2	.	TRBV30
CSASRQGNNYGYTF	TGCAGTGCTAGTCGACAAGGGAATAACTATGGCTACACCTTC	.	TRBJ1-2	.	TRBV20-1
CASSSTGQGYEQYF	TGTGCCAGCAGCTCTACTGGACAGGGCTACGAGCAGTACTTC	TRBD1	TRBJ2-7	.	TRBV5-6
CASSYVTSYQPQHF	TGTGCCAGCAGTTACGTGACATCCTATCAGCCCCAGCATTTT	.	TRBJ1-5	.	TRBV6-2/TRBV6-3
CASRTGNTIYF	TGTGCCAGCCGAACTGGAAACACCATATATTTT	.	TRBJ1-3	.	TRBV7-9
CASSYSVAGGNNEQFF	TGTGCCAGCAGTTACTCGGTAGCGGGGGGGAACAATGAGCAGTTCTTC	TRBD2	TRBJ2-1	.	TRBV6-2/TRBV6-3
CAWSVWADTGELFF	TGTGCCTGGAGTGTATGGGCAGACACCGGGGAGCTGTTTTTT	.	TRBJ2-2	.	TRBV30
CASSFRRLSGNTIYF	TGTGCCAGCAGCTTCCGGAGGCTCTCTGGAAACACCATATATTTT	.	TRBJ1-3	once	TRBV11-2
CASSLGGAVNEKLFF	TGTGCCAGCAGCTTGGGGGGCGCGGTTAATGAAAAACTGTTTTTT	.	TRBJ1-4	.	TRBV5-4